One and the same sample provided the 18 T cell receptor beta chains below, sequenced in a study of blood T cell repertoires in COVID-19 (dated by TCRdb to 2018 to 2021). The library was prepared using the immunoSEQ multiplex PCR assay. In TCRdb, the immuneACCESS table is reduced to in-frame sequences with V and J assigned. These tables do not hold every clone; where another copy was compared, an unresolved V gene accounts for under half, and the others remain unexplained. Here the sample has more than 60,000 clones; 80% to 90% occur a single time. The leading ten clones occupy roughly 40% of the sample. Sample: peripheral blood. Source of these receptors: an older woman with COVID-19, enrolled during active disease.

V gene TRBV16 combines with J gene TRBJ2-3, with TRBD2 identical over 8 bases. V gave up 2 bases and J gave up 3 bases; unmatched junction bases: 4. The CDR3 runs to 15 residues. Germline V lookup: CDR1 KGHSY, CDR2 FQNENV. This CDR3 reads CASSQTGTRTDTQYF. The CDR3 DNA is TGTGCCAGCAGCCAAACCGGGACTAGGACAGATACGCAGTATTTT.

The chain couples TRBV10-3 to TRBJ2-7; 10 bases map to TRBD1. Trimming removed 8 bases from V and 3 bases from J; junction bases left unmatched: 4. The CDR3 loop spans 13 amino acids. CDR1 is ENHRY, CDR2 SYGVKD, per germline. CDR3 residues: CAIQGDRGYEQYF. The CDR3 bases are TGTGCCATCCAAGGGGACAGGGGCTACGAGCAGTACTTC.

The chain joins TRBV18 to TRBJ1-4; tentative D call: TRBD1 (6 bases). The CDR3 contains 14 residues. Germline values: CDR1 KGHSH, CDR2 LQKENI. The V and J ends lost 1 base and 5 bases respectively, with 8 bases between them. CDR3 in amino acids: CASSPQQGNEKLFF. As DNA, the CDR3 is TGTGCCAGCTCACCACAACAGGGAAATGAAAAACTGTTTTTT.

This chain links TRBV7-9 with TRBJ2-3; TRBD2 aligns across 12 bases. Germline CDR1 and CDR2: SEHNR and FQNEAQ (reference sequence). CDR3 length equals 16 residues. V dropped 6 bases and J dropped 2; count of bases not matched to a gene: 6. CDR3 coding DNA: TGTGCCAGCAGGTTGACTAGCGGGGGCTTCACAGATACGCAGTATTTT. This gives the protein CASRLTSGGFTDTQYF.

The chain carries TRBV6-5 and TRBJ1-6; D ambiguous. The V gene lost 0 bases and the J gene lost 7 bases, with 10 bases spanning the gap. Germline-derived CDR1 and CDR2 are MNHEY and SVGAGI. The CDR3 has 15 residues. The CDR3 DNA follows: TGTGCCAGCAGTTACTCTCCGGGTTTCAATTCACCCCTCCACTTT. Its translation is CASSYSPGFNSPLHF.

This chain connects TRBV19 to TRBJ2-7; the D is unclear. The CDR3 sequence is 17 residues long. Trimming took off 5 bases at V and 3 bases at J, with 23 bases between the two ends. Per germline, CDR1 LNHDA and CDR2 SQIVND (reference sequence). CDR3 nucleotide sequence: TGTGCCAGTAGTCGGGTTAGCCTCTCGAGCGATTTCTACGAGCAGTACTTC. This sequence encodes CASSRVSLSSDFYEQYF.

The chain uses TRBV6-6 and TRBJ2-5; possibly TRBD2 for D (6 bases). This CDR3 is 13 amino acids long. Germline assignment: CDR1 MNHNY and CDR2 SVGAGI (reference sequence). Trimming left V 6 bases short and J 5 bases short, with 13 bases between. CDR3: CASRREGRETQYF. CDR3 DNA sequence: TGTGCCAGCAGGAGAGAGGGGAGGGAGACCCAGTACTTC.

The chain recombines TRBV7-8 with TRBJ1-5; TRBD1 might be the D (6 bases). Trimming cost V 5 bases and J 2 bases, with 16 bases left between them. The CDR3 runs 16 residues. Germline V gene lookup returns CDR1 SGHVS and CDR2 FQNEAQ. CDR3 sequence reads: CASSTGPHAGNQPQHF. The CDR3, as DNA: TGTGCCAGCAGCACAGGGCCTCATGCGGGCAATCAGCCCCAGCATTTT.

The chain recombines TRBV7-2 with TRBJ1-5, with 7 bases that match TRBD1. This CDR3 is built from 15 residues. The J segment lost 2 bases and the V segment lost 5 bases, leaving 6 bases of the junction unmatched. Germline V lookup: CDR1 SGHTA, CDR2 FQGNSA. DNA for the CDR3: TGTGCCAGCAGCCTAAGGGACAGCCGCAATCAGCCCCAGCATTTT. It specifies CASSLRDSRNQPQHF. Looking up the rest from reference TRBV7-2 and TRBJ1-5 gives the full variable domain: GAGVSQSPSNKVTEKGKDVELRCDPISGHTALYWYRQSLGQGLEFLIYFQGNSAPDKSGLPSDRFSAERTGGSVSTLTIQRTQQEDSAVYLCASSLRDSRNQPQHFGDGTRLSIL.

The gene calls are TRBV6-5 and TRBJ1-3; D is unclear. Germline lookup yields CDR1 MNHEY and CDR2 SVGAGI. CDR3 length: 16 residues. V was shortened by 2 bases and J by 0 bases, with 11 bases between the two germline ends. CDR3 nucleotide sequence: TGTGCCAGCAGTTACGGTTCAGAACCCTCTGGAAACACCATATATTTT. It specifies CASSYGSEPSGNTIYF.

The CDR3 sequence: CASSPGQGYQPQHF. CDR3 nucleotide sequence: TGTGCCAGCAGCCCCGGACAGGGGTATCAGCCCCAGCATTTT. The chain carries TRBV5-5 and TRBJ1-5; 9 nucleotides align to TRBD1. The germline gives CDR1 SGHKS, CDR2 YYEKEE (reference sequence). The CDR3 is 14 amino acids. The V and J ends lost 4 bases and 5 bases, in that order; junction bases with no gene match: 4.

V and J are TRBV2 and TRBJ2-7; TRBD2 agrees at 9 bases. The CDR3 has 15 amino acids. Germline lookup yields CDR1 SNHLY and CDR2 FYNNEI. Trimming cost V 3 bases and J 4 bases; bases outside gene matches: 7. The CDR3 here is CASSDGAGGPYEQYF. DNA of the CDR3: TGTGCCAGCAGTGACGGGGCGGGAGGGCCGTACGAGCAGTACTTC. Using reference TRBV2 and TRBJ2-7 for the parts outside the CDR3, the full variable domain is EPEVTQTPSHQVTQMGQEVILRCVPISNHLYFYWYRQILGQKVEFLVSFYNNEISEKSEIFDDQFSVERPDGSNFTLKIRSTKLEDSAMYFCASSDGAGGPYEQYFGPGTRLTVT.

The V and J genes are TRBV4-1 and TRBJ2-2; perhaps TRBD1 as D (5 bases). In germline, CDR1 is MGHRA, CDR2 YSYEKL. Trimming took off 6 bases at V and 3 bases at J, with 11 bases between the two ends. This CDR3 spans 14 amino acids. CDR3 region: CASRLQEYTGELFF. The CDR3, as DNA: TGCGCCAGCAGGCTACAGGAGTACACCGGGGAGCTGTTTTTT.

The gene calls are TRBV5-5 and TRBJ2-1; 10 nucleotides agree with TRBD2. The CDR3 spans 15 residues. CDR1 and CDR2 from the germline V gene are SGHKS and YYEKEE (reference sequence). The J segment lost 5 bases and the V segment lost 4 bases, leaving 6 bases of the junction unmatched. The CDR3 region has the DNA TGTGCCAGCAGCGTCTCCGGGACTAGCGACAATGAGCAGTTCTTC. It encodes CASSVSGTSDNEQFF.

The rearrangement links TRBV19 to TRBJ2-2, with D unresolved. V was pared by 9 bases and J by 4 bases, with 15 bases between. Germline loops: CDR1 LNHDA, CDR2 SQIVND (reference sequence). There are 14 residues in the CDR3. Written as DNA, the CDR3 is TGTGCCAGCGTCACGATCCACAGCACCGGGGAGCTGTTTTTT. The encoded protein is CASVTIHSTGELFF.

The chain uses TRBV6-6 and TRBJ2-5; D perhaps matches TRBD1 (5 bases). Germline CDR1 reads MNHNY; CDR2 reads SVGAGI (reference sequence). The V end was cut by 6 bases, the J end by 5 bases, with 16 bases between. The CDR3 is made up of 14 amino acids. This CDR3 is CASRTVTALETQYF. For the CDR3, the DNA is TGTGCCAGCAGGACAGTAACGGCCCTGGAGACCCAGTACTTC.

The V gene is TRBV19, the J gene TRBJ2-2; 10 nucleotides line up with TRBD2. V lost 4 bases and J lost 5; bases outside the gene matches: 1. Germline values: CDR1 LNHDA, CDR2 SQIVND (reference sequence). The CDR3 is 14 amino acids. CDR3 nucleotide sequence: TGTGCCAGTAGTAGGGGACTAGCGACCGGGGAGCTGTTTTTT. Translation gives CASSRGLATGELFF. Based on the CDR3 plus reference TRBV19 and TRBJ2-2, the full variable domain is DGGITQSPKYLFRKEGQNVTLSCEQNLNHDAMYWYRQDPGQGLRLIYYSQIVNDFQKGDIAEGYSVSREKKESFPLTVTSAQKNPTAFYLCASSRGLATGELFFGEGSRLTVL.

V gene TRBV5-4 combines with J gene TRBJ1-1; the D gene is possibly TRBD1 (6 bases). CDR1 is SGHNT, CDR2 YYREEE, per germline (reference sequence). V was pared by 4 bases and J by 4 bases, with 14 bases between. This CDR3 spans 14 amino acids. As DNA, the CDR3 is TGTGCCAGCAGCCTATCAACAGGGAGCACTGAAGCTTTCTTT. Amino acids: CASSLSTGSTEAFF.